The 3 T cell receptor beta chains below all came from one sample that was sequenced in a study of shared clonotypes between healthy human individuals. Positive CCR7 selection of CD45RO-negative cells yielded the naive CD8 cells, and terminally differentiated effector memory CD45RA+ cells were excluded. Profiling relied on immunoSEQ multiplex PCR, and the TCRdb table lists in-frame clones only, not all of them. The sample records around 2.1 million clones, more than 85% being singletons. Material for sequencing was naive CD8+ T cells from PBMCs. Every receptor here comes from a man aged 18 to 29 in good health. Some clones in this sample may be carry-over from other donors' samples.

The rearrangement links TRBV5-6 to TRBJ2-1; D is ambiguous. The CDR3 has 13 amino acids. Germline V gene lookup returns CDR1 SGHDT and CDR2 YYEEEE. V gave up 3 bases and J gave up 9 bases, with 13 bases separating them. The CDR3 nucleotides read TGTGCCAGCAGCTCGGCAGGCAGCGCTGAGCAGTTCTTC. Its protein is CASSSAGSAEQFF.

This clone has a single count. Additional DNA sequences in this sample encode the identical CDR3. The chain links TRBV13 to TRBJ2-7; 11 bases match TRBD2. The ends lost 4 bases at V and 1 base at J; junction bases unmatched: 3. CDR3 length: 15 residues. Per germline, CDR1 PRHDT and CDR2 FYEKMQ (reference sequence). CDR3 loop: CASSSGTSGSYEQYF. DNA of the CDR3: TGTGCCAGCAGCTCGGGGACTAGCGGATCCTACGAGCAGTACTTC. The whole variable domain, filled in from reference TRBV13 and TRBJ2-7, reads AAGVIQSPRHLIKEKRETATLKCYPIPRHDTVYWYQQGPGQDPQFLISFYEKMQSDKGSIPDRFSAQQFSDYHSELNMSSLELGDSALYFCASSSGTSGSYEQYFGPGTRLTVT.

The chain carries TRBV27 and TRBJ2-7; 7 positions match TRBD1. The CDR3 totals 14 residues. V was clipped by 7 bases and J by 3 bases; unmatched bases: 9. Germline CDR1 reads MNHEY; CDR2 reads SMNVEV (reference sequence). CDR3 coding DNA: TGTGCCAGCACGCAGACGGACAGGATCTACGAGCAGTACTTC. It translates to CASTQTDRIYEQYF.